The clone carrying this TCR beta chain was detected a few times. J was trimmed by 6 bases and V by 2 bases; bases with no gene match: 9. Germline V gene lookup returns CDR1 MNHEY and CDR2 SVGEGT. The CDR3 loop spans 16 amino acids. TCRdb called the RT-PCR reads again in MiXCR, with one record for every CDR3 protein. The sample gives approximately 310,000 distinct CDR3 sequences, roughly a fifth of which show up once; about a tenth is in the top ten. The entry originates in a study of response to subunit inactivated influenza vaccine. The chain is built from TRBV6-2 or TRBV6-3 and TRBJ2-5, with TRBD2 matching 10 bases. The sample was PBMCs from blood, taken approximately 22 months after vaccination. The source of this sequence is a man aged 50 to 69 who received an inactivated influenza vaccine. The CDR3 reads CASSYGSGGLLQTQYF. In DNA, the CDR3 is TGTGCCAGCAGTTACGGTAGCGGGGGGCTGCTTCAGACCCAGTACTTC.